These 12 T cell receptor beta chains were all obtained from the same sample, sequenced in a study of identical twins. Each CDR3 protein is one row after TCRdb ran MiXCR on the 5' RACE reads. The data show 650,000 to 750,000 distinct CDR3 sequences, around 20% seen once. The same sample was also studied in work on T cells expressing NK-cell markers.

The sequenced sample consisted of PBMCs. The source is a woman younger than 30 in good health.

J is TRBJ2-2 and V is TRBV20-1, with a weak D call TRBD1 (6 bases). Trimming pared 3 bases from V and 4 bases from J, leaving 9 bases between. This CDR3 is 13 amino acids long. The germline V gene encodes CDR1 DFQATT and CDR2 SNEGSKA (reference sequence). The CDR3 is CSARGTLTGELFF. The CDR3 DNA sequence: TGCAGTGCTAGGGGGACACTCACCGGGGAGCTGTTTTTT.

The chain is built from TRBV15 and TRBJ2-5; 7 bases fit TRBD1. Germline CDR1 and CDR2: LNHNV and YYDKDF (reference sequence). The CDR3 has 16 residues. With 1 base clipped from V and 5 bases from J, the junction kept 10 bases outside the gene matches. This CDR3 is CATSRVVRGRQETQYF. The CDR3 nucleotides are TGTGCCACCAGCAGAGTGGTAAGGGGGCGCCAGGAGACCCAGTACTTC. The full variable domain, with the rest looked up from reference TRBV15 and TRBJ2-5, is DAMVIQNPRYQVTQFGKPVTLSCSQTLNHNVMYWYQQKSSQAPKLLFHYYDKDFNNEADTPDNFQSRRPNTSFCFLDIRSPGLGDTAMYLCATSRVVRGRQETQYFGPGTRLLVL.

In this sample, this clonotype turned up a few times. The chain joins TRBV5-6 to TRBJ2-1, with D tentatively TRBD2 (6 bases). V gave up 4 bases and J gave up 0 bases, with 20 bases separating them. Germline V gene sequence: CDR1 SGHDT, CDR2 YYEEEE. The CDR3 has 18 residues. The chain's CDR3 is CASSPKTGTESSYNEQFF. In DNA, the CDR3 is TGTGCCAGCAGCCCGAAAACCGGGACTGAGAGCTCCTACAATGAGCAGTTCTTC.

This clonotype was detected a few times. The chain joins TRBV29-1 to TRBJ1-1, with D hard to call. The CDR3 sequence is 13 residues long. V lost 4 bases, J lost 1 base, and 10 bases lay in between. The germline V gene encodes CDR1 SQVTM and CDR2 ANQGSEA. The CDR3 DNA sequence: TGCAGCGTTGTTTCATTTTGGAACACTGAAGCTTTCTTT. Translated, it gives CSVVSFWNTEAFF.

This clonotype occurred a few times. V usage is TRBV29-1 and J usage is TRBJ2-7; no clear D gene. V was clipped by 4 bases and J by 6 bases, with 10 bases between them. This CDR3 is 11 amino acids long. From germline, CDR1 is SQVTM and CDR2 ANQGSEA. CDR3 amino acids: CSVVRVGEQYF. Written as DNA, the CDR3 is TGCAGCGTTGTTAGGGTGGGCGAGCAGTACTTC.

This clonotype was observed a few times. The rearrangement uses TRBV4-1 and TRBJ2-3, with D possibly TRBD2 on 6 matching bases. With 1 base removed from V and 3 bases from J, the gap between germline ends came to 17 bases. CDR1 is MGHRA and CDR2 is YSYEKL in the germline V gene. This CDR3 has 17 residues. The CDR3 DNA is TGCGCCAGCAGCCAAGCCCGGCGGGCGGGATCAACAGATACGCAGTATTTT. Protein: CASSQARRAGSTDTQYF.

This clonotype was seen repeatedly, ten times or more. The J gene is TRBJ2-7, the V gene TRBV12-3 or TRBV12-4; 8 nucleotides match TRBD2. Trimming cost V 6 bases and J 6 bases; bases outside gene matches: 13. The CDR3 covers 15 residues. The CDR3 loop reads CASRLSGSGHREQYF. The CDR3 coding sequence is TGTGCCAGCAGATTAAGCGGGAGTGGTCACCGCGAGCAGTACTTC.

This clonotype was seen a handful of times. V usage is TRBV29-1 and J usage is TRBJ1-2; 8 bases fit TRBD1. The CDR3 consists of 12 residues. Per germline, CDR1 SQVTM and CDR2 ANQGSEA. Trimming cost V 6 bases and J 8 bases; bases outside gene matches: 8. CDR3 DNA sequence: TGCAGCGTATTGCAGGGGGCGCGGGGCTACACCTTC. It translates to CSVLQGARGYTF.

This clonotype occurred once. Its ends do not fully match the called genes, so a read error is possible. V and J are TRBV3-1 and TRBJ2-5; TRBD1 is a possible D gene (5 bases). Germline V gene lookup returns CDR1 LGHDT and CDR2 YNNKEL (reference sequence). The CDR3 spans 17 residues. CDR3 residues: CACSQDDYRLEEETQYF. In nucleotides, the CDR3 is TGTGCCTGCAGCCAAGATGATTACAGGCTAGAAGAGGAGACCCAGTACTTC.

The chain links TRBV12-3 or TRBV12-4 to TRBJ2-1; 13 positions agree with TRBD2. V was clipped by 8 bases and J by 7 bases; unmatched bases: 11. The length of the CDR3 is 16 residues. CDR3 sequence reads: CASVSGTSGIRNEQFF. CDR3 DNA: TGTGCCAGCGTTTCGGGGACTAGCGGGATTCGGAATGAGCAGTTCTTC.

This clonotype was recorded a few times. The rearrangement joins TRBV20-1 to TRBJ2-7; D is ambiguous. The CDR3 has 15 residues. Germline assignment: CDR1 DFQATT and CDR2 SNEGSKA (reference sequence). Trimming took off 6 bases at V and 0 bases at J, with 18 bases between the two ends. The DNA for the CDR3 is TGCAGTGCGCGGACCCCCGGGCCTAGCTCCTACGAGCAGTACTTC. Translation: CSARTPGPSSYEQYF.

At least ten counts were recorded for this clonotype. The rearrangement joins TRBV4-2 to TRBJ2-7, with a weak D call TRBD2 (5 bases). V lost 5 bases to trimming and J lost 2 bases, with 10 bases between them. The CDR3 runs 13 residues. CDR1 is LGHNA, CDR2 YNFKEQ, per germline. The CDR3 region has the DNA TGTGCCAGCAGCAAAAGCGGTCCCTACGAGCAGTACTTC. Amino acid sequence: CASSKSGPYEQYF.